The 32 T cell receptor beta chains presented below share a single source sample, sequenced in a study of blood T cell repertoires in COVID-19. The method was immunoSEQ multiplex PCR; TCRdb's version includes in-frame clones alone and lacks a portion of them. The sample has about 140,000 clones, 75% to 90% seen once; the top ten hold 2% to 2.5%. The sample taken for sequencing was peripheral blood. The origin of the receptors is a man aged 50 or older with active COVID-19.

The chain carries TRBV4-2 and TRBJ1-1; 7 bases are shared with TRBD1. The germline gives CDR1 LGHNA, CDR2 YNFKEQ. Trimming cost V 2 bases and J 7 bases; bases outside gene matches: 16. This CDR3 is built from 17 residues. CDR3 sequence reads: CASSQSVSVDRVGEAFF. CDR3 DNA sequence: TGTGCCAGCAGCCAATCAGTTAGCGTCGACAGGGTAGGTGAAGCTTTCTTT.

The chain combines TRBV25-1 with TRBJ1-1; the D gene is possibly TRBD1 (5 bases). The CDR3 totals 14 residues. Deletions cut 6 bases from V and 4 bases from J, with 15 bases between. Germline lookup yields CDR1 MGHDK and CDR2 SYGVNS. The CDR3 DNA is TGTGCCAGCAGCAAACGGGGGGATACCACTGAAGCTTTCTTT. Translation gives CASSKRGDTTEAFF.

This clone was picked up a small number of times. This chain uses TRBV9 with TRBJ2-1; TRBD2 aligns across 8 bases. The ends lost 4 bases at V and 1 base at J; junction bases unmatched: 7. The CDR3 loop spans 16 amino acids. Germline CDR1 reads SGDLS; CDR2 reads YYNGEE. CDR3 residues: CASSPLGGGSYNEQFF. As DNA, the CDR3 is TGTGCCAGCAGCCCGCTAGGCGGGGGGTCCTACAATGAGCAGTTCTTC.

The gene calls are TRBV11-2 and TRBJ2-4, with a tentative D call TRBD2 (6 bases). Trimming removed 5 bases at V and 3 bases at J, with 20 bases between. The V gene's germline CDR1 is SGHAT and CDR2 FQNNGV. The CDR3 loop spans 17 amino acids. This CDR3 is CASSPRVGGIDKNIQYF. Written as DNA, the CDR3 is TGTGCCAGCAGCCCGAGGGTGGGGGGTATTGACAAAAACATTCAGTACTTC. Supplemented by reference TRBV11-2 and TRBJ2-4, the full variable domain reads EAGVAQSPRYKIIEKRQSVAFWCNPISGHATLYWYQQILGQGPKLLIQFQNNGVVDDSQLPKDRFSAERLKGVDSTLKIQPAKLEDSAVYLCASSPRVGGIDKNIQYFGAGTRLSVL.

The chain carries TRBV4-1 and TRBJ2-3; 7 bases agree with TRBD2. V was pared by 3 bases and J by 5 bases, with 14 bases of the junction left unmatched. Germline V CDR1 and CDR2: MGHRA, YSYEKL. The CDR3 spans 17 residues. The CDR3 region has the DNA TGCGCCAGCAGCCAGGAACCGGGATCCGGGGGGAGAGATACGCAGTATTTT. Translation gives CASSQEPGSGGRDTQYF.

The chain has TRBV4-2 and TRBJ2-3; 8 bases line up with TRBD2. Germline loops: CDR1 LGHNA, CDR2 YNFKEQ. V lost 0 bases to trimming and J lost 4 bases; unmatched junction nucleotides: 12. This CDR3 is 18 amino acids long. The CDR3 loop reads CASSQDGDGGAVADTQYF. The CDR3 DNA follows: TGTGCCAGCAGCCAAGATGGCGACGGGGGGGCCGTGGCAGATACGCAGTATTTT.

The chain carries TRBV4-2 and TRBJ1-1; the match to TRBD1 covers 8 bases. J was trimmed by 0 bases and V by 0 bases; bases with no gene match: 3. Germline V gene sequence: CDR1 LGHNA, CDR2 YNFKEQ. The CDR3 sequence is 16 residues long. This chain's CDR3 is CASSQDTGGMNTEAFF. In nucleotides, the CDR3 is TGTGCCAGCAGCCAAGATACAGGGGGTATGAACACTGAAGCTTTCTTT.

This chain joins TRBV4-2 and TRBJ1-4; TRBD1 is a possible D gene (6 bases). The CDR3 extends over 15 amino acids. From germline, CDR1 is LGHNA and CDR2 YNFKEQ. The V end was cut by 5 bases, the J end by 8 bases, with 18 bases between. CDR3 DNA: TGTGCCAGCAGCGGAGGACCGGACAGAGGGGAAAAACTGTTTTTT. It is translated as CASSGGPDRGEKLFF.

CDR3 protein: CASSSSQGVDGYTF. The CDR3 DNA sequence: TGTGCCAGCAGCTCATCCCAAGGAGTCGATGGCTACACCTTC. V usage is TRBV7-2 and J usage is TRBJ1-2, with D hard to call. The germline CDR1 and CDR2 sequences are SGHTA and FQGNSA. The CDR3 is 14 amino acids. The germline V and J ends were trimmed by 4 bases and 6 bases, with 15 bases remaining between them.

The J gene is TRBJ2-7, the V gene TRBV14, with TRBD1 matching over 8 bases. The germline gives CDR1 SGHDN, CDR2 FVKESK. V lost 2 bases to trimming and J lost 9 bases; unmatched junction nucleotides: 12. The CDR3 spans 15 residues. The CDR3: CASSQSLLDRVGQYF. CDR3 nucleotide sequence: TGTGCCAGCAGCCAATCCCTACTGGACAGGGTCGGGCAGTACTTC.

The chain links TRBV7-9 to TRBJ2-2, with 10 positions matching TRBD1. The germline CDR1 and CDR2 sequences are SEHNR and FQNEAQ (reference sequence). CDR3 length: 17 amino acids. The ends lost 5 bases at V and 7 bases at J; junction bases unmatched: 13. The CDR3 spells CASSPTNGQGVGGELFF. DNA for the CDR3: TGTGCCAGCAGCCCGACGAATGGACAGGGGGTCGGCGGGGAGCTGTTTTTT.

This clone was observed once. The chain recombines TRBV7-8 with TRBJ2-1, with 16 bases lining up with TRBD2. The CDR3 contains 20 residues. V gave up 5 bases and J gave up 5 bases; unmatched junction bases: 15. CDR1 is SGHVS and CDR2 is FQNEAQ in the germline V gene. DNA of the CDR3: TGTGCCAGCAGCCGAGCGCCGGGACTAGCGGGGGGGCCTCCCCACAATGAGCAGTTCTTC. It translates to CASSRAPGLAGGPPHNEQFF.

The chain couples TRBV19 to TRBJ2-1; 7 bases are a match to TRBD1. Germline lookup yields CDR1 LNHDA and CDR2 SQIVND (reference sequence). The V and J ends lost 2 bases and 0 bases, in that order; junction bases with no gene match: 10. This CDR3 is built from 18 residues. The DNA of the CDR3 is TGTGCCAGTAGTATATCTACCGGGACAGCGAGCTCCTACAATGAGCAGTTCTTC. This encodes CASSISTGTASSYNEQFF.

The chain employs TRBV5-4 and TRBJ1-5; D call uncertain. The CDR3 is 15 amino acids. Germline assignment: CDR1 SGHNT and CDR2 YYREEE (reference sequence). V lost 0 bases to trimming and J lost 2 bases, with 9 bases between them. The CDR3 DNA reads TGTGCCAGCAGCTTGGGGGGAGTGGGCAATCAGCCCCAGCATTTT. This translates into CASSLGGVGNQPQHF.

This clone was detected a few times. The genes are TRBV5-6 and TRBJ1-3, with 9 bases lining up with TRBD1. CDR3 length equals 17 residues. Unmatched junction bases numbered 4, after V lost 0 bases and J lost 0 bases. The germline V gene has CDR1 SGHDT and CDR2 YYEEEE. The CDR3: CASSLEGQGSSGNTIYF. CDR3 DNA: TGTGCCAGCAGCTTGGAAGGACAGGGGAGCTCTGGAAACACCATATATTTT.

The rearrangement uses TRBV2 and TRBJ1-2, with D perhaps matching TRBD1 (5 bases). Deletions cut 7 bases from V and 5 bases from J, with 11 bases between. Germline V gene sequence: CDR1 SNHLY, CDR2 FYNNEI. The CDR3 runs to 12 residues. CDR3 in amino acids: CASIMAGYGYTF. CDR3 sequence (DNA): TGTGCCAGCATAATGGCAGGGTATGGCTACACCTTC.

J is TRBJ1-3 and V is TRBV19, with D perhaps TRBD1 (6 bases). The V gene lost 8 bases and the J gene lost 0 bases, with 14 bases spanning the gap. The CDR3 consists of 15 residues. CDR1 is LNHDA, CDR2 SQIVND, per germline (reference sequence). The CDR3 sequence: CASRFDRSSGNTIYF. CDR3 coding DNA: TGTGCCAGTCGATTCGACAGGAGCTCTGGAAACACCATATATTTT. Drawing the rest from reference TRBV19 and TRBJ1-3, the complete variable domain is DGGITQSPKYLFRKEGQNVTLSCEQNLNHDAMYWYRQDPGQGLRLIYYSQIVNDFQKGDIAEGYSVSREKKESFPLTVTSAQKNPTAFYLCASRFDRSSGNTIYFGEGSWLTVV.

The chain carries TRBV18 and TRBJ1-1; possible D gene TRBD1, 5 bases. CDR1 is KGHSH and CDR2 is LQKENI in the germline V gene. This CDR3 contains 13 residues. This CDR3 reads CATKEGLETEAFF. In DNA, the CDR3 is TGTGCTACAAAGGAGGGGTTGGAGACTGAAGCTTTCTTT.

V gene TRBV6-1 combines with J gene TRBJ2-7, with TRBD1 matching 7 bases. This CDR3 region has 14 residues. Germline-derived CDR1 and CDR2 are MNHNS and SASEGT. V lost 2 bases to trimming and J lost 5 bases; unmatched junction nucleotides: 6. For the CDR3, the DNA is TGTGCCAGCAGTGAACTTGACAGGGACCACGAGCAGTACTTC. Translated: CASSELDRDHEQYF.

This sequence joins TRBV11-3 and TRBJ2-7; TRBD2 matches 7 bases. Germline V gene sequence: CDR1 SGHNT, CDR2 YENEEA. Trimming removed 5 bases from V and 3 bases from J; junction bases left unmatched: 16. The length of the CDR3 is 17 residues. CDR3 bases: TGTGCCAGCAGCCCCGGAGAAGGGGCCCGGGACTACTACGAGCAGTACTTC. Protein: CASSPGEGARDYYEQYF.

The CDR3 sequence is CASSLSATGGGEKLFF. The CDR3 coding sequence is TGTGCCAGCAGCTTAAGCGCGACAGGGGGCGGTGAAAAACTGTTTTTT. The chain couples TRBV7-2 to TRBJ1-4, with TRBD1 matching over 10 bases. Germline V gene lookup returns CDR1 SGHTA and CDR2 FQGNSA. V lost 2 bases and J lost 7; bases outside the gene matches: 7. The CDR3 sequence is 16 residues long.

CDR3 coding DNA: TGTGCCAGCAGTCGCGGAAGCAAACACTCCTACGAGCAGTACTTC. This encodes CASSRGSKHSYEQYF. The V gene is TRBV6-5, the J gene TRBJ2-7; D is unclear. CDR1 MNHEY and CDR2 SVGAGI come from the germline V gene. The CDR3 loop spans 15 amino acids. Trimming took off 5 bases at V and 0 bases at J, with 14 bases between the two ends.

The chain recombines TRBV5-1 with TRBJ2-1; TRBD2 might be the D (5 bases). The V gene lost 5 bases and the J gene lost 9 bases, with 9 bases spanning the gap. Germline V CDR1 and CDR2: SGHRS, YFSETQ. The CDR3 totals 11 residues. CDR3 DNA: TGCGCCAGCAGATCTACTAGTGAGCAGTTCTTC. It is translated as CASRSTSEQFF.

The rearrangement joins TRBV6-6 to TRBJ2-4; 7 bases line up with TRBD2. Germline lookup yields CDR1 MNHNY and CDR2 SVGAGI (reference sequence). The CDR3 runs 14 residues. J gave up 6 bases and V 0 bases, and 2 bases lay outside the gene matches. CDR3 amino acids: CASSYSTGGNIQYF. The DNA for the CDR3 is TGTGCCAGCAGTTACTCGACGGGGGGAAACATTCAGTACTTC.

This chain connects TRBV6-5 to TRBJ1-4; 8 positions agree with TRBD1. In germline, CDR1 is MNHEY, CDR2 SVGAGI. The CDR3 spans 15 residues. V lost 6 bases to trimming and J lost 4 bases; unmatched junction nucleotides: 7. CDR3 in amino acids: CASSDRGEFNEKLFF. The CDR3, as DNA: TGTGCCAGCAGCGACAGGGGAGAATTTAATGAAAAACTGTTTTTT.

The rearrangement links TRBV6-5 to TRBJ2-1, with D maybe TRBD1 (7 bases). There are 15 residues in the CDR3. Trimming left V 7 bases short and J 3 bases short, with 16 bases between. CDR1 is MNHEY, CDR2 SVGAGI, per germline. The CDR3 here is CASKEGGGIYNEQFF. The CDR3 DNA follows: TGTGCCAGCAAGGAAGGGGGCGGGATCTACAATGAGCAGTTCTTC.

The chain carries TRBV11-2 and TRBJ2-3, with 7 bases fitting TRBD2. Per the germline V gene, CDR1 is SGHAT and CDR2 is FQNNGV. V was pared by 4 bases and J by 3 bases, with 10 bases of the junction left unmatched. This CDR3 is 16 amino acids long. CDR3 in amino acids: CASSWRPGEGTDTQYF. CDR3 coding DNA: TGTGCCAGCAGCTGGAGGCCCGGGGAGGGGACAGATACGCAGTATTTT.

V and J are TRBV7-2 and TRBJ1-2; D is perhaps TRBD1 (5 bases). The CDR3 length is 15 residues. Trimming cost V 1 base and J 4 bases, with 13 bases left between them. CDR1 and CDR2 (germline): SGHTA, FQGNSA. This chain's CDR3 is CASSLGGGTVYGYTF. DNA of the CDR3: TGTGCCAGCAGCTTAGGGGGAGGGACGGTCTATGGCTACACCTTC. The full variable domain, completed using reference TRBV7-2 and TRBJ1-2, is GAGVSQSPSNKVTEKGKDVELRCDPISGHTALYWYRQSLGQGLEFLIYFQGNSAPDKSGLPSDRFSAERTGGSVSTLTIQRTQQEDSAVYLCASSLGGGTVYGYTFGSGTRLTVV.

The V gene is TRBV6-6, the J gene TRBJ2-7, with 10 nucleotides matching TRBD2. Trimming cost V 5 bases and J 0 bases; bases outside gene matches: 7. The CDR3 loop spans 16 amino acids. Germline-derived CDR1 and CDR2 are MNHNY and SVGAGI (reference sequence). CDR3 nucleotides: TGTGCCAGCAGTCCCCCGGGACTAGCGTACTCCTACGAGCAGTACTTC. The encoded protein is CASSPPGLAYSYEQYF.

Here the CDR3 reads CASSAGQSAGYTF. The DNA of the CDR3 is TGCGCCAGCAGCGCCGGACAGTCGGCGGGCTACACCTTC. The rearrangement joins TRBV5-1 to TRBJ1-2, with a possible D match to TRBD1 (6 bases). V was clipped by 4 bases and J by 8 bases, with 15 bases between them. The CDR3 is made up of 13 amino acids. Germline V CDR1 and CDR2: SGHRS, YFSETQ. The full variable domain, in which reference TRBV5-1 and TRBJ1-2 provide the parts outside the CDR3, is KAGVTQTPRYLIKTRGQQVTLSCSPISGHRSVSWYQQTPGQGLQFLFEYFSETQRNKGNFPGRFSGRQFSNSRSEMNVSTLELGDSALYLCASSAGQSAGYTFGSGTRLTVV.

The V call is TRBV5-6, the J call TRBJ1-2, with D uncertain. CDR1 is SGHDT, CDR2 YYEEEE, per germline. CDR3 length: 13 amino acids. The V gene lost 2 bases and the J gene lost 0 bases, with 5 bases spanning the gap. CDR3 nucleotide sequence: TGTGCCAGCAGCTTAAGAGCTAACTATGGCTACACCTTC. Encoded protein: CASSLRANYGYTF.

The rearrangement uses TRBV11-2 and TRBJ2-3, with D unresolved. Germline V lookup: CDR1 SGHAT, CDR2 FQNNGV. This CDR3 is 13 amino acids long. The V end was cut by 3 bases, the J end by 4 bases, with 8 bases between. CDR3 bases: TGTGCCAGCAGCTTCCTCGACTCAGATACGCAGTATTTT. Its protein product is CASSFLDSDTQYF.